The 10 T cell receptor beta chains in this list originate from one sample, sequenced in a study of cytomegalovirus exposure and HLA in healthy donors. 60 Vbeta and 13 Jbeta primers were used in PCR. The table came from immunoSEQ multiplex PCR; TCRdb's copy has only in-frame clones and leaves some out. The table includes 200,000 or so clones, about 84% detected once. Sample: PBMCs. The receptors originated from a human donor in good health.

The gene calls are TRBV5-1 and TRBJ2-3; TRBD2 agrees at 7 bases. With V trimmed by 5 bases and J by 3 bases, 15 bases remained unmatched. The germline V gene has CDR1 SGHRS and CDR2 YFSETQ. This CDR3 is 17 amino acids long. Here the CDR3 reads CASSLRGAGGRTDTQYF. CDR3 in DNA: TGCGCCAGCAGTCTCCGCGGGGCGGGCGGGAGAACAGATACGCAGTATTTT.

The rearrangement links TRBV9 to TRBJ1-1; D not certain. CDR1 and CDR2 (germline): SGDLS, YYNGEE. The CDR3 is made up of 13 amino acids. The germline V and J ends were trimmed by 5 bases and 8 bases, with 16 bases remaining between them. CDR3 DNA: TGTGCCAGCAGATCTATCCCTGGCGGCGAAGCTTTCTTT. Translating it yields CASRSIPGGEAFF.

The rearrangement joins TRBV14 to TRBJ2-2; no clear D. The germline gives CDR1 SGHDN, CDR2 FVKESK. V was pared by 1 base and J by 4 bases, with 13 bases between. The CDR3 consists of 16 residues. In DNA, the CDR3 is TGTGCCAGCAGCCAAGGTCCCTTAGTTTCCACCGGGGAGCTGTTTTTT. Translating gives CASSQGPLVSTGELFF.

This clone has just a few counts. This chain joins TRBV5-1 and TRBJ2-5; 8 nucleotides agree with TRBD2. V shed 4 bases and J 4 bases; nucleotides not matched to a gene: 3. The CDR3 consists of 13 residues. CDR1 is SGHRS and CDR2 is YFSETQ in the germline V gene. The CDR3 sequence: CASSTAGGETQYF. The CDR3 bases are TGCGCCAGCAGCACGGCGGGAGGAGAGACCCAGTACTTC.

The CDR3 DNA reads TGTGCCAGCAGCTTAGTTGGCGGGGGCCACTATGGCTACACCTTC. Translation: CASSLVGGGHYGYTF. This sequence joins TRBV7-9 and TRBJ1-2; the D gene is possibly TRBD1 (6 bases). The CDR3 runs to 15 residues. V lost 1 base and J 3 bases, leaving 12 bases between the germline ends. Germline CDR1 is SEHNR and CDR2 is FQNEAQ (reference sequence). The variable domain in full, completed from reference TRBV7-9 and TRBJ1-2, reads DTGVSQNPRHKITKRGQNVTFRCDPISEHNRLYWYRQTLGQGPEFLTYFQNEAQLEKSRLLSDRFSAERPKGSFSTLEIQRTEQGDSAMYLCASSLVGGGHYGYTFGSGTRLTVV.

The rearrangement joins TRBV5-1 to TRBJ2-1, with 13 bases that match TRBD2. The CDR3 is 15 amino acids. The trim removed 3 bases at V and 5 bases at J, leaving 2 bases unmatched. Germline V gene sequence: CDR1 SGHRS, CDR2 YFSETQ. Here the CDR3 reads CASSWGTSGNNEQFF. As DNA, the CDR3 is TGCGCCAGCAGCTGGGGGACTAGCGGGAACAATGAGCAGTTCTTC.

The chain recombines TRBV6-1 with TRBJ1-4; tentatively, D is TRBD1 (5 bases). Germline assignment: CDR1 MNHNS and CDR2 SASEGT. CDR3 size: 17 residues. V was shortened by 2 bases and J by 8 bases, with 21 bases between the two germline ends. CDR3 DNA: TGTGCCAGCAGTGAACCACCGAATTCCGGGGCGGGGGAAAAACTGTTTTTT. Translated: CASSEPPNSGAGEKLFF.

The J gene is TRBJ1-1, the V gene TRBV10-3; 8 bases map to TRBD1. The CDR3 has 16 residues. Germline V lookup: CDR1 ENHRY, CDR2 SYGVKD. The J segment lost 3 bases and the V segment lost 2 bases, leaving 8 bases of the junction unmatched. CDR3 nucleotide sequence: TGTGCCATCAGTGAGAAACAACAGGGGGTGGACACTGAAGCTTTCTTT. As protein: CAISEKQQGVDTEAFF.

This chain uses TRBV10-1 with TRBJ2-3, with D perhaps TRBD2 (5 bases). The CDR3 extends over 12 amino acids. The V end was cut by 0 bases, the J end by 10 bases, with 8 bases between. Germline-derived CDR1 and CDR2 are WNHNN and SYGVQD (reference sequence). DNA of the CDR3: TGCGCCAGCAGTGAGTCAGGGAGAGCGCAGTATTTT. Translation gives CASSESGRAQYF.

The gene calls are TRBV13 and TRBJ1-1; D not resolved. CDR3 length: 14 residues. V dropped 5 bases and J dropped 10 bases, with 20 bases sitting between them. Germline CDR1 and CDR2: PRHDT and FYEKMQ (reference sequence). In DNA, the CDR3 is TGTGCCAGCAGCCCGGGAGTAGGGCTAAAGGGAGCTTTCTTT. Translating gives CASSPGVGLKGAFF.